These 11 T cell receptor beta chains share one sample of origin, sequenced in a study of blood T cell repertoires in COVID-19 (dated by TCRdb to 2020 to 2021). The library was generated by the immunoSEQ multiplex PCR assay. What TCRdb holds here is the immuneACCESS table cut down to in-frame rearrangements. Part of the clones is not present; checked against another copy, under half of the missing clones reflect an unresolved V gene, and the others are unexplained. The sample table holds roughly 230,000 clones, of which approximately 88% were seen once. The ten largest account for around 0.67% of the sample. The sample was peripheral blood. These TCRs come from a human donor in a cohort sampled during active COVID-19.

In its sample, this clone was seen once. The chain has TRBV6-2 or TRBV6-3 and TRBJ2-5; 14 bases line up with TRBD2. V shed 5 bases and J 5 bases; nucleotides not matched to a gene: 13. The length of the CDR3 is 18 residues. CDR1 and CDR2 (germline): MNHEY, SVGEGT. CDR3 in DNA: TGTGCCAGCAGTCGGACCGGGACTAGCGGGGGCCTACGGGAGACCCAGTACTTC. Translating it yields CASSRTGTSGGLRETQYF.

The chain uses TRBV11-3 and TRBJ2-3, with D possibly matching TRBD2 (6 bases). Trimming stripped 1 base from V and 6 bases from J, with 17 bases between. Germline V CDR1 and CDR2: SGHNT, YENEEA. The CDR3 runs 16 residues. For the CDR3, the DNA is TGTGCCAGCAGCTTAGGAGTCCCGACTAGGCCGGATACGCAGTATTTT. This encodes CASSLGVPTRPDTQYF. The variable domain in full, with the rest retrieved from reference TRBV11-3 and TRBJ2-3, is EAGVVQSPRYKIIEKKQPVAFWCNPISGHNTLYWYLQNLGQGPELLIRYENEEAVDDSQLPKDRFSAERLKGVDSTLKIQPAELGDSAVYLCASSLGVPTRPDTQYFGPGTRLTVL.

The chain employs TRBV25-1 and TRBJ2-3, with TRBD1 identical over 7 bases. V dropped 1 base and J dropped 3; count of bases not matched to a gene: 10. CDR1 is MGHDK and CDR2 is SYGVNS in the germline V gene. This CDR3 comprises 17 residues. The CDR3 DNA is TGTGCCAGCAGTGAATTAATCGGGACAGTCTCTACAGATACGCAGTATTTT. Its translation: CASSELIGTVSTDTQYF. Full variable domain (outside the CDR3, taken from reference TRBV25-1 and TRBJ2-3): EADIYQTPRYLVIGTGKKITLECSQTMGHDKMYWYQQDPGMELHLIHYSYGVNSTEKGDLSSESTVSRIRTEHFPLTLESARPSHTSQYLCASSELIGTVSTDTQYFGPGTRLTVL.

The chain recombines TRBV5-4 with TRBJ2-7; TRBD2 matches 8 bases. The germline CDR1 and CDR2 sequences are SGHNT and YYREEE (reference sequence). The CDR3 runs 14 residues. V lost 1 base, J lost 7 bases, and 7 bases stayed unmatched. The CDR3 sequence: CASSLNDREGEQYF. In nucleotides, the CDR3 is TGTGCCAGCAGCTTGAACGACCGGGAGGGGGAGCAGTACTTC.

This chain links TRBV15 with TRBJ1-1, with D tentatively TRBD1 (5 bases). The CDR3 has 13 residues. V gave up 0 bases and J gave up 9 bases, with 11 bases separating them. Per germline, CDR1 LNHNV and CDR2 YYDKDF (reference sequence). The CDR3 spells CATSRDLGAQAFF. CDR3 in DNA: TGTGCCACCAGCAGAGATTTAGGGGCTCAAGCTTTCTTT. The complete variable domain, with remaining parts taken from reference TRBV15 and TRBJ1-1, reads DAMVIQNPRYQVTQFGKPVTLSCSQTLNHNVMYWYQQKSSQAPKLLFHYYDKDFNNEADTPDNFQSRRPNTSFCFLDIRSPGLGDTAMYLCATSRDLGAQAFFGQGTRLTVV.

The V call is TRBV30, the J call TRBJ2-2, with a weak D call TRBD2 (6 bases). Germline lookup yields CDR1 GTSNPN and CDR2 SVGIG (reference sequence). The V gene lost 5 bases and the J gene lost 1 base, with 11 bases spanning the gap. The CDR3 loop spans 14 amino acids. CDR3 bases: TGTGCCTGGCCCGGGGGAAAGAACACCGGGGAGCTGTTTTTT. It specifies CAWPGGKNTGELFF.

The CDR3 nucleotides are TGTGCCAGCAGCCCAACCCGGGTAGGGGCCAACGTCCTGACTTTC. This translates into CASSPTRVGANVLTF. This sequence joins TRBV9 and TRBJ2-6, with D unresolved. CDR1 is SGDLS and CDR2 is YYNGEE in the germline V gene. V was cut by 4 bases and J by 4 bases, with 12 bases left in between. This CDR3 has 15 amino acids.

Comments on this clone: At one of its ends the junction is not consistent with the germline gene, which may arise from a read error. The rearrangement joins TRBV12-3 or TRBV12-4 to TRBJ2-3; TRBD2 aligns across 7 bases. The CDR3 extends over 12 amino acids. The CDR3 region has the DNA TGTGCCAGCAGCTTAGCGGGCATGAGGCAGTATTTT. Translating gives CASSLAGMRQYF.

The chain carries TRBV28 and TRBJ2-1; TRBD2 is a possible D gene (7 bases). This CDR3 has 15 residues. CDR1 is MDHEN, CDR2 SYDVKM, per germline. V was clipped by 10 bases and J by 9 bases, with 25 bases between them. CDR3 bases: TGTGCCACCAATCCTGAGGGGGGGACGGAGACTGAGCAGTTCTTC. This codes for CATNPEGGTETEQFF.

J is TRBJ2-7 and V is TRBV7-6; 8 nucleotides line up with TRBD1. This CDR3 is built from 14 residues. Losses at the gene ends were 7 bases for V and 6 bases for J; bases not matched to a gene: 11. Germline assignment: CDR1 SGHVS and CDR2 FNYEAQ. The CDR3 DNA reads TGTGCCAGCACCCCATGGGCAGGACAGGGCGAGCAGTACTTC. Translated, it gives CASTPWAGQGEQYF.

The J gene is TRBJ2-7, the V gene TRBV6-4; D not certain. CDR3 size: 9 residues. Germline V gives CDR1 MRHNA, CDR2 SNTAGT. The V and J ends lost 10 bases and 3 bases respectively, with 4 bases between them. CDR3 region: CANYYEQYF. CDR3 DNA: TGTGCCAACTACTACGAGCAGTACTTC.